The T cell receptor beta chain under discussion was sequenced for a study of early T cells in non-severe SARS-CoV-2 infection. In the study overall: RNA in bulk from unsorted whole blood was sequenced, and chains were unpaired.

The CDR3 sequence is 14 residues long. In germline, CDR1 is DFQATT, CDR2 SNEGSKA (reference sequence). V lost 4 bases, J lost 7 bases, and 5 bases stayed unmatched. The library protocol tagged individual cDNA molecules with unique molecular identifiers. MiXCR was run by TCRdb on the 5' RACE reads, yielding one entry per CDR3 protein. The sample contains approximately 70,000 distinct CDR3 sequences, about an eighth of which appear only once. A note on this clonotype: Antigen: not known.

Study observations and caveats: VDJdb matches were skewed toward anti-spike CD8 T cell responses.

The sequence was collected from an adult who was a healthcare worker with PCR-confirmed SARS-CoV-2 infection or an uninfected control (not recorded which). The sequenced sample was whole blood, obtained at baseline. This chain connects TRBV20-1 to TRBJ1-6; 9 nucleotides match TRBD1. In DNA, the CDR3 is TGCAGTGCTATGACCGGGACAGGGAATTCACCCCTCCACTTT. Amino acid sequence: CSAMTGTGNSPLHF.